A selection of T cell receptor beta chains follows, all from one sample in a study of OX40 agonist ivuxolimab in advanced cancers. Assay: immunoSEQ multiplex PCR; the TCRdb copy retains only in-frame clones and omits some. The table has almost 90,000 clones, approximately 91% seen once. Sequencing was performed on CD4+ or CD8+ T cells sorted from blood, taken in a trial of the OX40 agonist ivuxolimab. These receptors all stem from an adult with an advanced solid tumor such as melanoma, head and neck, liver or kidney cancer. Both conserved end residues are part of each CDR3. The order of the fields is V gene, CDR3 protein.

>TRBV14
CASSQIAGGRADTQYF
>TRBV11-2
CASSSSGLAEGF
>TRBV7-2
CASSLAYNSPLHF
>TRBV11-2
CASSLDRAGSGEQYF
>TRBV18
CASSLYREPNEKLFF
>TRBV18
CASSPFSLTSGIYEQYF
>TRBV2
CASSLGPNTEAFF
>TRBV7-6
CASSLMAGGTDTQYF
>TRBV2
CASKTTGSYNEQFF
>TRBV27
CASSRLTADSYEQYF
>TRBV5-6
CASRTTGDSTDTQYF